Described below is a single T cell receptor beta chain sequence and its context. Data came from immunoSEQ multiplex PCR; TCRdb stores just in-frame clones and leaves some out. The data contain some 77,000 clones, 90% to 95% of them singletons. The germline V gene encodes CDR1 SGHRS and CDR2 YFSETQ. Losses at the gene ends were 4 bases for V and 0 bases for J; bases not matched to a gene: 6. This CDR3 comprises 16 residues. This record comes from a study of T cell changes during pregnancy in multiple sclerosis. The J gene is TRBJ2-1, the V gene TRBV5-1, with 8 bases fitting TRBD1. This specimen consisted of peripheral blood, obtained in the second trimester of pregnancy. The receptor was isolated from a female donor in good health, enrolled as a control in a pregnancy study. The CDR3 sequence is CASSLTGASSYNEQFF. CDR3 bases: TGCGCCAGCAGCCTGACAGGGGCGAGCTCCTACAATGAGCAGTTCTTC.